The rows below give T cell receptor beta chains drawn from one sample of a study of T cell responses to AZD1222 COVID-19 vaccine. Profiling relied on immunoSEQ multiplex PCR, and the TCRdb table lists in-frame clones only, not all of them. The table has more than 100,000 clones, roughly 91% seen once. Material: peripheral blood, obtained on day 0 of AZD1222 vaccination. Every receptor here comes from an adult in good health. CDR3s include the opening cysteine and the closing phenylalanine or tryptophan. D genes are given only for firm matches. Expanded clones get a size class; other rows say once, few or many, or leave the size out.

TRBJ2-1,TRBV5-4,.,.,TGTGCCAGCAGCTTGGTGGCGGGCGTACCGAATGAGCAGTTCTTC,CASSLVAGVPNEQFF
TRBJ1-5,TRBV6-5,.,.,TGTGCCAGCCACCTCTGGGCTAGCAATCAGCCCCAGCATTTT,CASHLWASNQPQHF
TRBJ2-1,TRBV9,.,TRBD2,TGTGCCAGCAGCGGGACTAGAGACAATGAGCAGTTCTTC,CASSGTRDNEQFF
TRBJ1-2,TRBV19,.,.,TGTGCCAGTAGTATCCGGGGGGCTGTCGATGGCTACACCTTC,CASSIRGAVDGYTF
TRBJ1-3,TRBV18,.,.,TGTGCCAGCTCACCAATATCCAGTCCCGTATACGGAAACACCATATATTTT,CASSPISSPVYGNTIYF
TRBJ2-7,TRBV24-1,.,TRBD2,TGTGCCATCCAGGACGGGGGGGCCTCCTACGAGCAGTACTTC,CAIQDGGASYEQYF
TRBJ2-7,TRBV6-2/TRBV6-3,.,TRBD2,TGTGCCAGCAGCCGTTGGACTAGCATCGAGCAGTACTTC,CASSRWTSIEQYF
TRBJ1-2,TRBV5-1,.,.,TGCGCCAGCAGCTTCAACAGGGCAGGGGGCTACACCTTC,CASSFNRAGGYTF
TRBJ1-4,TRBV3-1/TRBV3-2,.,TRBD1,TGTGCCAGCAGCCTACGACAGGGCCCAACTAATGAAAAACTGTTTTTT,CASSLRQGPTNEKLFF
TRBJ1-1,TRBV10-3,.,.,TGTGCCATCAGTTTGGGACAACAGAACACTGAAGCTTTCTTT,CAISLGQQNTEAFF
TRBJ2-5,TRBV4-2,.,.,TGTGCCAGCAGCTTTTCCGGGGAGACCCAGTACTTC,CASSFSGETQYF
TRBJ2-1,TRBV7-2,.,.,TGTGCCAGCAGCTTAGGGCTAAGGGCTGCGTTCTTC,CASSLGLRAAFF
TRBJ2-7,TRBV6-5,.,TRBD2,TGTGCCAGCGTTTGGGCGGGAGCGGTCTACGAGCAGTACTTC,CASVWAGAVYEQYF
TRBJ1-2,TRBV6-5,.,.,TGTGCCAGCAGTCGACAGGTCTATGGCTACACCTTC,CASSRQVYGYTF
TRBJ2-7,TRBV19,.,TRBD1,TGTGCCAGTAGTATAGACTACGGGACAGGGGGGTACGAGCAGTACTTC,CASSIDYGTGGYEQYF
TRBJ1-1,TRBV29-1,.,.,TGCAGCGTTGAAGATGGTCTGGGGAGGGAAGCTTTCTTT,CSVEDGLGREAFF
TRBJ1-1,TRBV9,.,.,TGTGCCAGCAGCGCCACCTCAACGGACACTGAAGCTTTCTTT,CASSATSTDTEAFF
TRBJ1-1,TRBV7-2,.,.,TGTGCCAGCAGCTTAGCGCAGGGGACGGTGAACACTGAAGCTTTCTTT,CASSLAQGTVNTEAFF
TRBJ1-2,TRBV18,.,TRBD1,TGTGCCAGCTCTCCGACACGGGTTGTCCCGGGACAGGGAATGGAGGGCTACACCTTC,CASSPTRVVPGQGMEGYTF
TRBJ2-5,TRBV7-2,.,.,TGTGCCAGCAGCCCTTTCAGAGAGACCCAGTACTTC,CASSPFRETQYF
TRBJ2-3,TRBV6-5,.,.,TGTGCCAGCAGCTCTGGCGGGTATAGCACAGATACGCAGTATTTT,CASSSGGYSTDTQYF
TRBJ2-1,TRBV6-4,.,.,TGTGCCAGCAGTCCAAAGGAAACAAGCTCCTACAATGAGCAGTTCTTC,CASSPKETSSYNEQFF
TRBJ2-1,TRBV28,.,TRBD1,TGTGCCAGCACACCGGGACAGACAACCGGGAATGAGCAGTTCTTC,CASTPGQTTGNEQFF
TRBJ2-7,TRBV5-6,.,.,TGTGCCAGCAGCCCCGCTGCGCAAACCCACGAGCAGTACTTC,CASSPAAQTHEQYF
TRBJ2-7,TRBV5-1,.,.,TGCGCCAGCAGGAGTGCTGTCGAGCAGTACTTC,CASRSAVEQYF
TRBJ1-5,TRBV29-1,.,.,TGCAGCGTTCGAGACGGCATCTATCAGCCCCAGCATTTT,CSVRDGIYQPQHF
TRBJ1-5,TRBV19,.,TRBD1,TGTGCCAGTAGTGCACCCCCCGGGACAGCAATCAATCAGCCCCAGCATTTT,CASSAPPGTAINQPQHF
TRBJ2-1,TRBV2,once,TRBD2,TGTGCCAGCAATTGGGGGGGTCGACTTCCGAGCTCCTACAATGAGCAGTTCTTC,CASNWGGRLPSSYNEQFF
TRBJ1-5,TRBV7-2,.,.,TGTGCCAGCAGCTTACACGAGGGAGGGATTCAGCCCCAGCATTTT,CASSLHEGGIQPQHF
TRBJ2-7,TRBV19,.,TRBD2,TGTGCCAGTAGTACCCTCAGCGGGAGCCCTGAGCAGTACTTC,CASSTLSGSPEQYF
TRBJ1-1,TRBV9,.,.,TGTGCCAGCAGCTCTATGACAGGGAACACTGAAGCTTTCTTT,CASSSMTGNTEAFF
TRBJ1-1,TRBV11-2,.,.,TGTGCCAGCAGCTTAGAGTACGACACGGCTGAAGCTTTCTTT,CASSLEYDTAEAFF